The rows below give T cell receptor beta chains drawn from one sample of a study of radiotherapy plus CTLA-4 blockade in lung cancer. Profiling relied on immunoSEQ multiplex PCR, and the TCRdb table lists in-frame clones only, not all of them. The sample lists tens of thousands of clones, roughly 75% occurring once. Sequencing was performed on peripheral blood, taken from a patient treated with radiotherapy plus ipilimumab. Source of these receptors: a human donor with non-small cell lung cancer who had stable disease on radiotherapy plus ipilimumab. Both conserved end residues are part of each CDR3. The D gene is left open where the match is weak. The size field is filled for only some rows; it gives once, few, many or a size class.

abundance	v_gene	j_gene	d_gene	CDR3nt	CDR3aa
-	TRBV5-5	TRBJ1-3	-	TGTGCCAGCAGCGGGAGCACGAGCTCTGGAAACACCATATATTTT	CASSGSTSSGNTIYF
-	TRBV21-1	TRBJ2-2	-	TGTGCCAGCAGCAAAGAGAGGGGACTAGCGGACACCGGGGAGCTGTTTTTT	CASSKERGLADTGELFF
-	TRBV2	TRBJ2-3	TRBD1	TGTGCCAGCAGTGGTAACAGGGGAATTCGGGGTACGCAGTATTTT	CASSGNRGIRGTQYF
-	TRBV28	TRBJ2-7	TRBD1	TGTGCCAGCAACACACCAGGGGGTCACTACGAGCAGTACTTC	CASNTPGGHYEQYF
-	TRBV6-5	TRBJ1-1	TRBD1	TGTGCCAGCAGGAGGGACAGCCGACCGATTGAAGCTTTCTTT	CASRRDSRPIEAFF
-	TRBV11-1	TRBJ1-2	TRBD1	TGTGCCAGCAGCGTAAGACAGGGGGAGAATGGCTACACCTTC	CASSVRQGENGYTF
-	TRBV18	TRBJ2-2	-	TGTGCCAGCTCACCATTTGAATTTCCGGGAAACACCGGGGAGCTGTTTTTT	CASSPFEFPGNTGELFF
once	TRBV6-6	TRBJ2-4	-	TGTGCCAGCAGTTCAACGGGACTCCCTGGGGACATTCAGTACTTC	CASSSTGLPGDIQYF
-	TRBV28	TRBJ1-6	-	TGTGCCAGCAGTCATGGAGGGGAAGGGAATTCACCCCTCCACTTT	CASSHGGEGNSPLHF
-	TRBV5-1	TRBJ1-3	TRBD1	TGCGCCAGCAGCCCCACGGGACAGGGCGGAAACACCATATATTTT	CASSPTGQGGNTIYF
-	TRBV18	TRBJ1-1	-	TGTGCCAGCTCACTTAGAAGAGACACTGAAGCTTTCTTT	CASSLRRDTEAFF
-	TRBV18	TRBJ1-1	-	TGTGCCAGCTCACAGTCGCTGATCTCCGGCACTGAAGCTTTCTTT	CASSQSLISGTEAFF
-	TRBV5-4	TRBJ2-1	TRBD2	TGTGCCAGCAGCTTGGGACTAGCGGGGGCCCCAAAGGAGCAGTTCTTC	CASSLGLAGAPKEQFF
-	TRBV7-2	TRBJ1-2	TRBD1	TGTGCCAGCAGCTTAGTCCGGGACAGGTCCCCTGGCTACACCTTC	CASSLVRDRSPGYTF
-	TRBV14	TRBJ2-3	TRBD2	TGTGCCAGCAGCCAGGGTAGCGGGGGGACAGATACGCAGTATTTT	CASSQGSGGTDTQYF
-	TRBV7-9	TRBJ1-5	-	TGTGCCAGCAGCTTAGTAGCAACAGGACGATCCAATCAGCCCCAGCATTTT	CASSLVATGRSNQPQHF
-	TRBV5-4	TRBJ2-1	TRBD2	TGTGCCAGCAGCTTGGGGGTAGCGGGGGGGTATGAGCAGTTCTTC	CASSLGVAGGYEQFF
-	TRBV7-8	TRBJ1-1	-	TGTGCCAGCAGCTCCACAGGGAGCGGGGGCACTGAAGCTTTCTTT	CASSSTGSGGTEAFF
few	TRBV5-6	TRBJ1-6	TRBD1	TGTGCCAGCAGTTCCAGACAGGGCCGTTCACCCCTCCACTTT	CASSSRQGRSPLHF
-	TRBV30	TRBJ2-3	TRBD1	TGTGCCTGGGGGCCGAGGGACAGGGATTCAGATACGCAGTATTTT	CAWGPRDRDSDTQYF
few	TRBV18	TRBJ1-1	TRBD1	TGTGCCAGCTCATCGACAGGGGCGAATGAAGCTTTCTTT	CASSSTGANEAFF
few	TRBV5-4	TRBJ2-5	TRBD1	TGTGCCAGCAGCACAGGGGGAAGGGAGACCCAGTACTTC	CASSTGGRETQYF
-	TRBV6-4	TRBJ1-5	-	TGTGCCAGCAGCCGGGATAGCAATCAGCCCCAGCATTTT	CASSRDSNQPQHF
-	TRBV6-1	TRBJ1-2	-	TGTGCCAGCAGCAGTCAAGGGGCTTGGGGCTACACCTTC	CASSSQGAWGYTF
-	TRBV6-1	TRBJ2-7	TRBD1	TGTGCCAGCAGCAAGGGACAGACAAGCTCCTACGAGCAGTACTTC	CASSKGQTSSYEQYF
-	TRBV18	TRBJ2-1	-	TGTGCCAGCTCACCACAAATCCTCGGCTCCTACAATGAGCAGTTCTTC	CASSPQILGSYNEQFF
-	TRBV6-5	TRBJ1-5	-	TGTGCCAGCAGTGACGGGGGGGGCAATCAGCCCCAGCATTTT	CASSDGGGNQPQHF